The entry below describes one TCR beta chain. Relative to the germline gene, one junction end is altered; a read error may explain this. Some clones are missing from TCRdb's copy, which holds only in-frame ones; the method was immunoSEQ multiplex PCR. The profile covers some 120,000 clones, with approximately 95% appearing a single time and around 3.6% taken by the ten largest. The data were obtained in a study of control samples from healthy donors and cancer patients. Germline assignment: CDR1 SGHTA and CDR2 FQGNSA. The CDR3 runs 13 residues. The sequence derives from a man younger than 40 in good health. What was sequenced was blood. The rearrangement uses TRBV7-2 and TRBJ2-1; 10 bases are shared with TRBD2. The DNA for the CDR3 is TGCAGCGGGGGGGCCAGTGTTTTCGATGAGCAGTTCTTC. Residues: CSGGASVFDEQFF.